This T cell receptor (beta chain) was recorded in a study of T cells after yellow fever vaccination. V was pared by 4 bases and J by 10 bases, with 12 bases between. CDR1 and CDR2 (germline): SGHRS, YFSETQ. CDR3 length: 12 residues. Via MiXCR, TCRdb re-called the 5' RACE reads, giving one row per CDR3 protein. The sample has more than 350,000 distinct CDR3 sequences, around 10% seen once. The rearrangement joins TRBV5-1 to TRBJ2-1, with a weak D call TRBD1 (5 bases). The TCR comes from a man in his late teens or twenties who received the YFV17D yellow fever vaccine. The sequencing used PBMCs, collected on the day of the first yellow fever vaccination. The CDR3 nucleotides are TGCGCCAGCAGCCCGGACACCTTGGAGCAGTTCTTC. Protein product: CASSPDTLEQFF.